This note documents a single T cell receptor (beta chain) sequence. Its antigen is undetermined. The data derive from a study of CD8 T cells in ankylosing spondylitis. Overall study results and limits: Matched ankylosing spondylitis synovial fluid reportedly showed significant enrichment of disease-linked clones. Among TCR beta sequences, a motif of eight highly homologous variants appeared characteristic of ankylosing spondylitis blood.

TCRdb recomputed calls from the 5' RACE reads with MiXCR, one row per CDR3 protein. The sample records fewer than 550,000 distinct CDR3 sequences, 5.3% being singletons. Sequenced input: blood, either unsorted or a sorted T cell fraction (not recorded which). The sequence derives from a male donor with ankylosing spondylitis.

Written as DNA, the CDR3 is TGTGCCAGCAGTATCTACCACACGGGCTACACCTTC. Translated: CASSIYHTGYTF. The chain combines TRBV12-3 or TRBV12-4 with TRBJ1-2; D unresolved. The V end lost 5 bases, the J end lost 8 bases, and 12 bases lay between the germline ends. The CDR3 length is 12 residues.